This entry lists 24 T cell receptor beta chains sequenced from one sample in a study of blood T cell repertoires in COVID-19. Assay: immunoSEQ multiplex PCR; the TCRdb copy retains only in-frame clones and omits some. The data contain tens of thousands of clones, roughly 86% of them singletons. Sequences were obtained from peripheral blood. The receptor source for this set is a man of 80 years or more with active or convalescent COVID-19.

The chain couples TRBV7-2 to TRBJ1-1; no firm D call. This CDR3 region has 15 residues. Germline CDR1 reads SGHTA; CDR2 reads FQGNSA. V was trimmed by 6 bases and J by 0 bases, leaving 14 bases between them. The CDR3 loop reads CASRVGWRMNTEAFF. CDR3 nucleotide sequence: TGTGCCAGCAGGGTGGGGTGGAGGATGAACACTGAAGCTTTCTTT.

The chain couples TRBV7-9 to TRBJ1-2; D is undetermined. Germline V gene lookup returns CDR1 SEHNR and CDR2 FQNEAQ (reference sequence). This CDR3 contains 14 residues. Trimming shortened V by 0 bases and J by 6 bases, and 11 bases separated the two germline ends. CDR3 in DNA: TGTGCCAGCAGCTTAGCCGGTTTTCAGGATGGCTACACCTTC. Its translation is CASSLAGFQDGYTF.

The chain employs TRBV28 and TRBJ1-2; tentatively, D is TRBD1 (5 bases). V was pared by 6 bases and J by 4 bases, with 18 bases between. The CDR3 sequence is 15 residues long. Germline lookup yields CDR1 MDHEN and CDR2 SYDVKM. The chain's CDR3 is CASSAPKGARYGYTF. The DNA of the CDR3 is TGTGCCAGCAGCGCCCCAAAAGGGGCCCGCTATGGCTACACCTTC.

This clone came up once. This chain uses TRBV6-5 with TRBJ1-5, with 9 bases matching TRBD1. The J segment lost 0 bases and the V segment lost 4 bases, leaving 4 bases of the junction unmatched. Germline values: CDR1 MNHEY, CDR2 SVGAGI. This CDR3 contains 16 residues. CDR3 loop: CASSFPQGASNQPQHF. The CDR3 DNA reads TGTGCCAGCAGTTTCCCACAGGGGGCTAGCAATCAGCCCCAGCATTTT.

This chain joins TRBV5-1 and TRBJ2-1, with a possible D match to TRBD1 (6 bases). The germline CDR1 and CDR2 sequences are SGHRS and YFSETQ. V was cut by 1 base and J by 6 bases, with 11 bases left in between. The CDR3 consists of 14 residues. The CDR3 sequence is CASSLQGIINEQFF. CDR3 coding DNA: TGCGCCAGCAGCTTGCAGGGGATAATCAATGAGCAGTTCTTC.

Details on this clone: The junction does not match germline at one end; this may be a read error. The rearrangement links TRBV6-5 to TRBJ1-4; D gene uncertain. Germline CDR1 and CDR2: MNHEY and SVGAGI. The CDR3 spans 16 residues. The CDR3 reads CASSHSRTGTNEKLFF. Here the CDR3 DNA reads TGTGCCAGCAGTCACTCGCGTACGGGGACTAATGAAAAACTGTTTTTT.

The J gene is TRBJ2-2, the V gene TRBV11-2; D possibly corresponds to TRBD2 (5 bases). The CDR3 sequence is 18 residues long. V was cut by 1 base and J by 1 base, with 16 bases left in between. Germline V gene sequence: CDR1 SGHAT, CDR2 FQNNGV. The chain's CDR3 is CASSLAYIRTENTGELFF. In DNA form, the CDR3 reads TGTGCCAGCAGCTTAGCCTATATTAGGACTGAGAACACCGGGGAGCTGTTTTTT.

The chain uses TRBV24-1 and TRBJ2-1; TRBD2 matches at 15 bases. The length of the CDR3 is 19 residues. V lost 3 bases and J lost 7; bases outside the gene matches: 12. Germline assignment: CDR1 KGHDR and CDR2 SFDVKD. The chain's CDR3 is CATSDRGRTSGGARNEQFF. In nucleotides, the CDR3 is TGTGCCACCAGTGATCGTGGGAGGACTAGCGGGGGGGCGCGGAATGAGCAGTTCTTC.

V usage is TRBV19 and J usage is TRBJ1-2; D perhaps matches TRBD1 (6 bases). The CDR3 extends over 15 amino acids. V was shortened by 4 bases and J by 0 bases, with 12 bases between the two germline ends. CDR1 is LNHDA, CDR2 SQIVND, per germline (reference sequence). CDR3 amino acids: CASSRAGDSNYGYTF. The CDR3 coding sequence is TGTGCCAGTAGTAGGGCAGGGGATTCTAACTATGGCTACACCTTC.

The chain joins TRBV5-1 to TRBJ2-6, with 11 bases lining up with TRBD1. The CDR3 runs 17 residues. The V and J ends lost 4 bases and 1 base, in that order; junction bases with no gene match: 4. CDR1 is SGHRS, CDR2 YFSETQ, per germline. CDR3 coding DNA: TGCGCCAGCAGCACGGGACAGGGGGGTTCTGGGGCCAACGTCCTGACTTTC. It translates to CASSTGQGGSGANVLTF.

V is TRBV10-1 and J is TRBJ2-7; D is unclear. V dropped 3 bases and J dropped 2 bases, with 8 bases sitting between them. The CDR3 loop spans 13 amino acids. CDR1 is WNHNN and CDR2 is SYGVQD in the germline V gene (reference sequence). CDR3 coding DNA: TGCGCCAGCAGTGATTCAGATACCTACGAGCAGTACGTC. Its translation is CASSDSDTYEQYV.

The CDR3 loop is CASSEERGGPYEQYV. Here the CDR3 DNA reads TGTGCCAGCAGTGAAGAACGGGGGGGGCCGTACGAGCAGTACGTC. This chain links TRBV2 with TRBJ2-7, with TRBD2 identical over 8 bases. The CDR3 runs 15 residues. Germline V lookup: CDR1 SNHLY, CDR2 FYNNEI. The ends lost 1 base at V and 4 bases at J; junction bases unmatched: 6.

V gene TRBV4-1 combines with J gene TRBJ1-4, with 8 positions matching TRBD1. Germline CDR1 and CDR2: MGHRA and YSYEKL. V lost 4 bases, J lost 4 bases, and 2 bases stayed unmatched. There are 14 residues in the CDR3. CDR3 nucleotides: TGCGCCAGCAGCCGGACAGGGAATAATGAAAAACTGTTTTTT. Amino acids: CASSRTGNNEKLFF.

This chain connects TRBV6-1 to TRBJ2-6; 8 bases are a match to TRBD1. The germline V gene has CDR1 MNHNS and CDR2 SASEGT. J was trimmed by 2 bases and V by 1 base; bases with no gene match: 4. This CDR3 has 17 amino acids. Written as DNA, the CDR3 is TGTGCCAGCAGTGAAGAGACAGGGGTTACTGGGGCCAACGTCCTGACTTTC. This encodes CASSEETGVTGANVLTF.

The genes are TRBV18 and TRBJ2-7, with D possibly matching TRBD2 (5 bases). The V and J ends lost 5 bases and 2 bases respectively, with 16 bases between them. This CDR3 comprises 15 residues. Germline values: CDR1 KGHSH, CDR2 LQKENI. The CDR3 DNA reads as TGTGCCAGCTCAACATCAGGAGGCCGCCCCTACGAGCAGTACGTC. Encoded protein: CASSTSGGRPYEQYV.

The chain is built from TRBV19 and TRBJ2-2, with D unclear. Germline V gene sequence: CDR1 LNHDA, CDR2 SQIVND (reference sequence). V lost 6 bases to trimming and J lost 7 bases, with 9 bases between them. CDR3 length: 12 residues. CDR3 coding DNA: TGTGCCAGTAGCGATTTGCGCGGGGAGCTGTTTTTT. Amino acids: CASSDLRGELFF. The complete variable domain, with remaining parts taken from reference TRBV19 and TRBJ2-2, reads DGGITQSPKYLFRKEGQNVTLSCEQNLNHDAMYWYRQDPGQGLRLIYYSQIVNDFQKGDIAEGYSVSREKKESFPLTVTSAQKNPTAFYLCASSDLRGELFFGEGSRLTVL.

The chain employs TRBV29-1 and TRBJ2-1; 9 nucleotides match TRBD1. In germline, CDR1 is SQVTM, CDR2 ANQGSEA. After removal of 7 bases from V and 7 bases from J, the junction contained 8 bases not matched to a gene. The CDR3 has 13 residues. The CDR3 here is CSASRDRANEQFF. CDR3 in DNA: TGCAGCGCGTCCCGGGACAGGGCGAATGAGCAGTTCTTC.

V usage is TRBV6-5 and J usage is TRBJ1-1, with D possibly being TRBD1 (5 bases). There are 14 residues in the CDR3. The ends were cut back, 2 bases at V and 4 bases at J, with 11 bases in the middle. Per germline, CDR1 MNHEY and CDR2 SVGAGI. The CDR3 DNA reads TGTGCCAGCAGTTACGTCAGGGAAGGCACTGAAGCTTTCTTT. Its protein is CASSYVREGTEAFF.

The V and J genes are TRBV5-5 and TRBJ1-1; D uncertain. Trimming shortened V by 4 bases and J by 5 bases, and 15 bases separated the two germline ends. Germline V gene data show CDR1 as SGHKS and CDR2 as YYEKEE (reference sequence). The CDR3 has 14 amino acids. CDR3 sequence reads: CASSQAGDGTEAFF. CDR3 nucleotide sequence: TGTGCCAGCAGCCAAGCCGGGGATGGGACTGAAGCTTTCTTT.

The chain combines TRBV6-1 with TRBJ1-3; D is undetermined. The CDR3 totals 13 residues. Trimming left V 3 bases short and J 4 bases short, with 7 bases between. Per the germline V gene, CDR1 is MNHNS and CDR2 is SASEGT. The CDR3 region is CASSDRRGNTIYF. In DNA, the CDR3 is TGTGCCAGCAGTGACAGGCGCGGAAACACCATATATTTT.

V usage is TRBV7-2 and J usage is TRBJ1-1, with TRBD1 identical over 7 bases. The V and J ends lost 3 bases and 4 bases, in that order; junction bases with no gene match: 8. Germline CDR1 reads SGHTA; CDR2 reads FQGNSA. The CDR3 extends over 15 amino acids. CDR3: CASSFRRQGGTEAFF. CDR3 coding DNA: TGTGCCAGCAGCTTCCGACGACAGGGCGGCACTGAAGCTTTCTTT.

The genes are TRBV6-1 and TRBJ2-1; 8 bases are a match to TRBD2. This CDR3 region has 15 residues. With V trimmed by 3 bases and J by 6 bases, 7 bases remained unmatched. Germline loops: CDR1 MNHNS, CDR2 SASEGT. CDR3 amino acids: CASSDGRGYRNEQFF. The CDR3 nucleotides are TGTGCCAGCAGTGACGGGAGGGGGTACCGCAATGAGCAGTTCTTC.

V usage is TRBV29-1 and J usage is TRBJ1-5, with D perhaps TRBD1 (6 bases). CDR3 length: 13 amino acids. The V and J ends lost 1 base and 9 bases respectively, with 13 bases between them. Germline V gene sequence: CDR1 SQVTM, CDR2 ANQGSEA. CDR3 coding DNA: TGCAGCGTTGAAGTTGACAGGTATTCGCCCCAGCATTTT. Translating it yields CSVEVDRYSPQHF.

The V and J genes are TRBV5-1 and TRBJ2-3; 7 nucleotides align to TRBD2. Germline V gives CDR1 SGHRS, CDR2 YFSETQ. J lost 5 bases, V lost 4 bases, and 7 bases had no gene match. This CDR3 spans 14 amino acids. The CDR3 region has the DNA TGCGCCAGCAGCGCGGGGGACCTAAGAGATACGCAGTATTTT. Translation: CASSAGDLRDTQYF.